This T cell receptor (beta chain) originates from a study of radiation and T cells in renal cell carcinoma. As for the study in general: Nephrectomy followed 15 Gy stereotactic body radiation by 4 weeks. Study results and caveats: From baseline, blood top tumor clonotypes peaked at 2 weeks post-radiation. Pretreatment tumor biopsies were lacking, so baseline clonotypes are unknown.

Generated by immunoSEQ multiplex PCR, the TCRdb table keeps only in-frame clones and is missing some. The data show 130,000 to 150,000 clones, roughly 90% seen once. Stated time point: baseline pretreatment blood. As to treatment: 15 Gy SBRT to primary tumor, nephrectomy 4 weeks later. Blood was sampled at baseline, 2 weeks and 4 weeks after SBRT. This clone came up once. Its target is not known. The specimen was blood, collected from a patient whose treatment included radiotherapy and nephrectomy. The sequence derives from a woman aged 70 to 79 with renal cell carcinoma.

The CDR3 sequence is CASSQVVSGWDEQFF. In DNA form, the CDR3 reads TGCGCCAGCAGCCAAGTTGTGTCGGGTTGGGATGAGCAGTTCTTC. The rearrangement uses TRBV4-3 and TRBJ2-1; D uncertain. This CDR3 has 15 amino acids. Germline values: CDR1 LGHNA, CDR2 YSLEER. V was trimmed by 1 base and J by 8 bases, leaving 15 bases between them.